A single sample is the source of the 20 T cell receptor beta chains below, sequenced in a study of T cell responses to AZD1222 COVID-19 vaccine. Using immunoSEQ multiplex PCR, the repertoire was profiled, and TCRdb retains in-frame clones only, with some absent. This sample has about 67,000 clones; around 80% occur once, and the top ten carry 20% to 25%. The specimen was peripheral blood, collected on day 0 of AZD1222 vaccination. These receptors originate from an adult in good health.

The chain employs TRBV18 and TRBJ2-4; D not resolved. V gave up 0 bases and J gave up 9 bases, with 9 bases separating them. Germline V CDR1 and CDR2: KGHSH, LQKENI. The CDR3 has 13 amino acids. The CDR3: CASSPPSQGIQYF. In DNA form, the CDR3 reads TGTGCCAGCTCACCACCAAGTCAAGGCATTCAGTACTTC.

This chain connects TRBV30 to TRBJ2-4, with 8 nucleotides matching TRBD2. Germline CDR1 GTSNPN, CDR2 SVGIG (reference sequence). V lost 2 bases, J lost 6 bases, and 6 bases stayed unmatched. The length of the CDR3 is 14 residues. The CDR3 loop reads CAWSNGGGGNIQYF. CDR3 coding DNA: TGTGCCTGGAGTAACGGGGGGGGAGGAAACATTCAGTACTTC.

The chain recombines TRBV11-3 with TRBJ2-3; maybe TRBD1 (5 bases). V was trimmed by 1 base and J by 2 bases, leaving 7 bases between them. CDR3 length: 14 residues. Germline lookup yields CDR1 SGHNT and CDR2 YENEEA. This CDR3 reads CASSLGGNTDTQYF. The CDR3 DNA sequence: TGTGCCAGCAGCTTAGGGGGCAACACAGATACGCAGTATTTT.

The rearrangement uses TRBV5-1 and TRBJ1-4; D is unclear. The CDR3 spans 15 residues. Germline V gene data show CDR1 as SGHRS and CDR2 as YFSETQ. The germline V and J ends were trimmed by 4 bases and 1 base, with 11 bases remaining between them. The CDR3 sequence is CASSILELTNEKLFF. CDR3 in DNA: TGCGCCAGCAGCATCCTGGAATTAACTAATGAAAAACTGTTTTTT. Using reference TRBV5-1 and TRBJ1-4 for the parts outside the CDR3, the full variable domain is KAGVTQTPRYLIKTRGQQVTLSCSPISGHRSVSWYQQTPGQGLQFLFEYFSETQRNKGNFPGRFSGRQFSNSRSEMNVSTLELGDSALYLCASSILELTNEKLFFGSGTQLSVL.

This clone was seen only once. This sequence joins TRBV12-2 and TRBJ2-5; the DNA was not compared with TRBD1, the D call given in the table. TRBV12-2 is annotated as a pseudogene. CDR3 size: 14 residues. This CDR3 is CASRGTVNQETQYF. The CDR3 DNA reads TGTGCAAGTCGTGGGACAGTTAATCAAGAGACCCAGTACTTC.

The genes are TRBV20-1 and TRBJ2-2; 9 nucleotides match TRBD2. CDR1 and CDR2 from the germline V gene are DFQATT and SNEGSKA (reference sequence). CDR3 length: 14 amino acids. V trimming: 3 bases; J trimming: 4 bases; junction bases outside the gene matches: 3. The DNA of the CDR3 is TGCAGTGCTAGTCCTAGCGGGGTCACCGGGGAGCTGTTTTTT. Protein sequence: CSASPSGVTGELFF.

CDR3 sequence reads: CASSSQGHGNTEAFF. In nucleotides, the CDR3 is TGTGCCAGCAGCTCACAGGGACATGGGAACACTGAAGCTTTCTTT. The chain carries TRBV28 and TRBJ1-1, with D possibly matching TRBD1 (6 bases). V gave up 6 bases and J gave up 1 base, with 15 bases separating them. CDR3 length: 15 amino acids. Germline CDR1 is MDHEN and CDR2 is SYDVKM. The whole variable domain, remainder taken from reference TRBV28 and TRBJ1-1, is DVKVTQSSRYLVKRTGEKVFLECVQDMDHENMFWYRQDPGLGLRLIYFSYDVKMKEKGDIPEGYSVSREKKERFSLILESASTNQTSMYLCASSSQGHGNTEAFFGQGTRLTVV.

The J gene is TRBJ1-5, the V gene TRBV21-1; the table assigns TRBD1, which was not confirmed against the DNA. TRBV21-1 is a listed pseudogene. The CDR3 consists of 15 residues. This chain's CDR3 is CASSSSGQPNQPQHF. As DNA, the CDR3 is TGTGCCAGCAGTAGTTCGGGACAGCCTAATCAGCCCCAGCATTTT.

The chain employs TRBV14 and TRBJ2-1, with D unresolved. The CDR3 length is 12 residues. The germline V and J ends were trimmed by 4 bases and 4 bases, with 5 bases remaining between them. Germline lookup yields CDR1 SGHDN and CDR2 FVKESK. This CDR3 is CASSPSYNEQFF. DNA for the CDR3: TGTGCCAGCAGCCCCTCGTACAATGAGCAGTTCTTC.

This clone has only a few counts. The V call is TRBV4-1, the J call TRBJ1-4; 9 bases agree with TRBD1. Per germline, CDR1 MGHRA and CDR2 YSYEKL. Germline trimming cut 4 bases from V and 0 bases from J; bases unmatched to any gene: 3. This CDR3 is built from 16 residues. The CDR3 reads CASSPGQGATNEKLFF. The CDR3 nucleotides read TGCGCCAGCAGCCCGGGACAGGGCGCAACTAATGAAAAACTGTTTTTT.

The rearrangement joins TRBV6-6 to TRBJ2-7; D uncertain. Germline CDR1 MNHNY, CDR2 SVGAGI (reference sequence). The length of the CDR3 is 15 residues. V was clipped by 5 bases and J by 2 bases, with 16 bases between them. The DNA for the CDR3 is TGTGCCAGCAGTCCGCCGGTTGAGGAACCCTACGAGCAGTACTTC. Encoded protein: CASSPPVEEPYEQYF.

The chain recombines TRBV6-5 with TRBJ1-5; D gene uncertain. V gave up 3 bases and J gave up 5 bases, with 8 bases separating them. Germline assignment: CDR1 MNHEY and CDR2 SVGAGI. This CDR3 is 13 amino acids long. The CDR3 protein is CASSYTVDQPQHF. CDR3 nucleotides: TGTGCCAGCAGTTATACAGTAGATCAGCCCCAGCATTTT.

The chain couples TRBV6-2 or TRBV6-3 to TRBJ2-1; 13 bases align to TRBD2. Germline lookup yields CDR1 MNHEY and CDR2 SVGEGT. The V segment lost 6 bases and the J segment 2 bases; nucleotides outside the gene matches: 7. The CDR3 runs to 17 residues. DNA for the CDR3: TGTGCCAGCAGCCGCAGGACTAGCGGGAGTACCTACAATGAGCAGTTCTTC. The encoded protein is CASSRRTSGSTYNEQFF.

The sample holds a few counts of this clone. This chain joins TRBV7-2 and TRBJ2-2; 7 bases match TRBD1. CDR1 SGHTA and CDR2 FQGNSA come from the germline V gene. The CDR3 totals 15 residues. Trimming at V came to 1 base and at J to 5 bases, leaving 4 bases not matched to a gene. CDR3 in DNA: TGTGCCAGCAGCTTAGGGACAGGATCAACCGGGGAGCTGTTTTTT. It codes for CASSLGTGSTGELFF.

This chain joins TRBV13 and TRBJ2-7; TRBD2 matches 7 bases. This CDR3 has 15 amino acids. Germline assignment: CDR1 PRHDT and CDR2 FYEKMQ (reference sequence). V lost 4 bases and J lost 0; bases outside the gene matches: 6. The chain's CDR3 is CASSSEGGSSYEQYF. CDR3 in DNA: TGTGCCAGCAGCTCGGAAGGCGGGAGCTCCTACGAGCAGTACTTC.

V usage is TRBV7-9 and J usage is TRBJ2-7; 9 bases are a match to TRBD2. The CDR3 has 16 amino acids. After removal of 4 bases from V and 2 bases from J, the junction contained 9 bases not matched to a gene. The V gene's germline CDR1 is SEHNR and CDR2 FQNEAQ (reference sequence). Here the CDR3 DNA reads TGTGCCAGCAGCTCGACTAGCGGAAAGACCACCTACGAGCAGTACTTC. Its protein product is CASSSTSGKTTYEQYF.

The chain links TRBV6-2 or TRBV6-3 to TRBJ2-5; 7 bases are a match to TRBD1. The CDR3 covers 20 residues. The V gene end was trimmed by 1 base and the J gene end by 0 bases; junction bases not matched to a gene: 17. Germline V gives CDR1 MNHEY, CDR2 SVGEGT. Here the CDR3 reads CASSYLWGQSNPYYQETQYF. CDR3 nucleotides: TGTGCCAGCAGTTACTTGTGGGGACAGTCGAATCCCTACTACCAAGAGACCCAGTACTTC.

The CDR3 DNA follows: TGTGCCAGCAGTGAGGACAGAGGAGGTGAAGCTTTCTTT. Translating gives CASSEDRGGEAFF. The chain combines TRBV2 with TRBJ1-1; tentatively, D is TRBD1 (6 bases). The CDR3 has 13 amino acids. Germline V gene data show CDR1 as SNHLY and CDR2 as FYNNEI. V was shortened by 3 bases and J by 7 bases, with 12 bases between the two germline ends.

The chain has TRBV6-5 and TRBJ1-1, with 7 bases lining up with TRBD1. V gave up 0 bases and J gave up 3 bases; unmatched junction bases: 4. The CDR3 covers 15 residues. Germline CDR1 reads MNHEY; CDR2 reads SVGAGI. CDR3 region: CASSYSYRGYTEAFF. In nucleotides, the CDR3 is TGTGCCAGCAGTTACTCCTACAGGGGATACACTGAAGCTTTCTTT.

This chain links TRBV27 with TRBJ1-4; 10 bases are shared with TRBD1. Germline assignment: CDR1 MNHEY and CDR2 SMNVEV (reference sequence). V was clipped by 8 bases and J by 8 bases; unmatched bases: 14. The CDR3 has 16 amino acids. The CDR3 loop reads CASRRSGGQGWEKLFF. The CDR3 DNA follows: TGTGCCAGCCGTCGCTCCGGGGGACAGGGGTGGGAAAAACTGTTTTTT.